This passage covers 4 T cell receptor beta chains from one sample sequenced in a study of immune heterogeneity within non-small cell lung tumors. Multiplex PCR was performed with 32 V and 13 J primers, and it amplified TCR beta CDR3. MiXCR, applied by TCRdb to the multiplex PCR reads, yields one record per CDR3 protein. This repertoire shows fewer than 10,000 distinct CDR3 sequences, more than 25% found once; its top ten account for about 11%. Genomic DNA extracted from bulk tumor tissue served as template. A total of 600 ng was used per sample. Surgical sampling yielded several biopsies per primary tumor (spaced far apart). The patients were newly diagnosed with non-small cell lung cancer, had not been treated, and had curative surgery. The sample consisted of lung tumor tissue. Receptors originate from a man aged 60 to 75 with non-small cell lung cancer.

There are many counts of this clonotype. The chain recombines TRBV9 with TRBJ1-1; D may be TRBD1 (5 bases). CDR1 SGDLS and CDR2 YYNGEE come from the germline V gene. The V end lost 4 bases, the J end lost 0 bases, and 13 bases lay between the germline ends. CDR3 length: 15 amino acids. CDR3 DNA: TGTGCCAGCAGCAGATTGTCGACAGTGAACACTGAAGCTTTCTTT. Translated, it gives CASSRLSTVNTEAFF. The whole variable domain, filled in from reference TRBV9 and TRBJ1-1, reads DSGVTQTPKHLITATGQRVTLRCSPRSGDLSVYWYQQSLDQGLQFLIQYYNGEERAKGNILERFSAQQFPDLHSELNLSSLELGDSALYFCASSRLSTVNTEAFFGQGTRLTVV.

The gene calls are TRBV20-1 and TRBJ2-7, with 7 bases fitting TRBD1. The trim removed 3 bases at V and 5 bases at J, leaving 10 bases unmatched. The CDR3 runs to 14 residues. CDR1 is DFQATT and CDR2 is SNEGSKA in the germline V gene (reference sequence). The CDR3 reads CSASRGGRIHEQYF. The CDR3 DNA reads as TGCAGTGCTAGTAGAGGGGGCCGAATTCACGAGCAGTACTTC.

The genes are TRBV5-1 and TRBJ1-4; TRBD1 might be the D (5 bases). The CDR3 sequence is 15 residues long. The V end lost 2 bases, the J end lost 0 bases, and 8 bases lay between the germline ends. CDR1 and CDR2 (germline): SGHRS, YFSETQ. CDR3 residues: CASSLQASTNEKLFF. The CDR3 bases are TGCGCCAGCAGCTTACAGGCTTCAACTAATGAAAAACTGTTTTTT.

This clonotype was observed a few times. The rearrangement links TRBV7-9 to TRBJ2-1; 7 nucleotides agree with TRBD2. The germline V gene encodes CDR1 SEHNR and CDR2 FQNEAQ (reference sequence). The CDR3 consists of 16 residues. V was clipped by 2 bases and J by 4 bases; unmatched bases: 8. DNA of the CDR3: TGTGCCAGCAGCTTACCAGCGGGGAGAGTTTACAATGAGCAGTTCTTC. Translated, it gives CASSLPAGRVYNEQFF. Based on the CDR3 plus reference TRBV7-9 and TRBJ2-1, the full variable domain is DTGVSQNPRHKITKRGQNVTFRCDPISEHNRLYWYRQTLGQGPEFLTYFQNEAQLEKSRLLSDRFSAERPKGSFSTLEIQRTEQGDSAMYLCASSLPAGRVYNEQFFGPGTRLTVL.